These 9 T cell receptor beta chains came from one sample sequenced in a study of blood T cell repertoires in COVID-19. Sequenced by immunoSEQ multiplex PCR; TCRdb stores in-frame clones only, minus some. Of around 110,000 clones listed, about 80% are singletons. The specimen was peripheral blood. These TCRs come from a man in his 60s with active or convalescent COVID-19.

This clone was seen a single time. The J gene is TRBJ1-2, the V gene TRBV2, with a tentative D call TRBD1 (6 bases). This CDR3 comprises 14 residues. Germline CDR1 reads SNHLY; CDR2 reads FYNNEI. Deletions cut 6 bases from V and 7 bases from J, with 18 bases between. CDR3 amino acids: CASRKTGATSGYTF. CDR3 nucleotides: TGTGCCAGCAGGAAGACAGGCGCTACGAGTGGCTACACCTTC.

The chain joins TRBV27 to TRBJ2-3; 7 bases align to TRBD1. The CDR3 contains 15 residues. The germline CDR1 and CDR2 sequences are MNHEY and SMNVEV (reference sequence). The trim removed 3 bases at V and 11 bases at J, leaving 14 bases unmatched. The CDR3 coding sequence is TGTGCCAGCAGTTTCGAGACAGGGTACGATATGGAGCAGTATTTT. Its translation: CASSFETGYDMEQYF.

The chain is built from TRBV5-1 and TRBJ2-1, with D perhaps TRBD2 (6 bases). The CDR3 length is 18 residues. Germline V CDR1 and CDR2: SGHRS, YFSETQ. V was shortened by 0 bases and J by 0 bases, with 16 bases between the two germline ends. The CDR3 DNA reads TGCGCCAGCAGCTTGGGGGACTCCGCTTTCCCCTCCTACAATGAGCAGTTCTTC. It specifies CASSLGDSAFPSYNEQFF.

The genes are TRBV10-3 and TRBJ2-3, with 11 bases that match TRBD2. The V gene end was trimmed by 10 bases and the J gene end by 2 bases; junction bases not matched to a gene: 5. The CDR3 totals 14 residues. CDR1 and CDR2 (germline): ENHRY, SYGVKD. The CDR3 nucleotides read TGTGCCACTGTAGCGGGAGGGAACACAGATACGCAGTATTTT. This gives the protein CATVAGGNTDTQYF.

The J gene is TRBJ2-3, the V gene TRBV5-1, with 11 bases lining up with TRBD2. Germline loops: CDR1 SGHRS, CDR2 YFSETQ. The CDR3 spans 16 residues. V shed 3 bases, J shed 1 base, and the junction held 4 bases outside the gene matches. The CDR3 reads CASSSPLAGGTDTQYF. The CDR3 nucleotides read TGCGCCAGCAGCTCGCCACTAGCGGGAGGCACAGATACGCAGTATTTT. Combining the CDR3 with reference TRBV5-1 and TRBJ2-3 gives the whole variable domain KAGVTQTPRYLIKTRGQQVTLSCSPISGHRSVSWYQQTPGQGLQFLFEYFSETQRNKGNFPGRFSGRQFSNSRSEMNVSTLELGDSALYLCASSSPLAGGTDTQYFGPGTRLTVL.

This sequence joins TRBV10-3 and TRBJ1-2; D not certain. The V and J ends lost 4 bases and 11 bases respectively, with 17 bases between them. CDR1 is ENHRY, CDR2 SYGVKD, per germline. The CDR3 contains 13 residues. CDR3 region: CAISGEGLTPYTF. The CDR3 DNA follows: TGTGCCATCAGTGGGGAGGGATTAACACCTTACACCTTC.

The chain carries TRBV9 and TRBJ2-7; 11 bases match TRBD2. This CDR3 is built from 15 residues. CDR1 and CDR2 (germline): SGDLS, YYNGEE. V lost 3 bases, J lost 2 bases, and 4 bases stayed unmatched. The CDR3 region is CASSELAGEAYEQYF. The CDR3 DNA reads TGTGCCAGCAGCGAACTAGCGGGAGAGGCCTACGAGCAGTACTTC.

The CDR3 sequence is CASSIRTATGNLRPYEQYF. CDR3 DNA: TGTGCCAGTAGTATCCGAACGGCGACAGGGAATCTTAGACCCTACGAGCAGTACTTC. This chain links TRBV19 with TRBJ2-7; TRBD1 matches at 7 bases. Germline V lookup: CDR1 LNHDA, CDR2 SQIVND (reference sequence). V was pared by 3 bases and J by 2 bases, with 19 bases of the junction left unmatched. The CDR3 is 19 residues long.

As for this clone: An end of the junction differs from the germline gene, which may be a read error. The chain couples TRBV4-3 to TRBJ2-6; a possible D gene is TRBD2 (5 bases). CDR3 length: 16 amino acids. CDR1 is LGHNA, CDR2 YSLEER, per germline. CDR3 nucleotides: TGCGCCCGCAGCCAACACGGCCGAGGGGGGGCCAACGTCCTGACTTTC. It translates to CARSQHGRGGANVLTF.